The 20 T cell receptor beta chains presented below share a single source sample, sequenced in a study of radiotherapy plus CTLA-4 blockade in lung cancer. Profiled with immunoSEQ multiplex PCR; TCRdb holds only in-frame clones, not every one. Of 90,000 or so clones in the sample, around 85% are singletons; the top ten hold 2% to 2.5%. The source was peripheral blood, collected from a patient treated with radiotherapy plus ipilimumab. The receptors derive from a human donor with non-small cell lung cancer who had a partial response to radiotherapy plus ipilimumab.

This chain links TRBV19 with TRBJ1-5; TRBD1 agrees at 8 bases. The V and J ends lost 7 bases and 6 bases, in that order; junction bases with no gene match: 17. The CDR3 extends over 17 amino acids. CDR1 and CDR2 (germline): LNHDA, SQIVND (reference sequence). The CDR3 sequence is CASTDSIPGGGRQPQHF. CDR3 sequence (DNA): TGTGCCAGTACCGACTCCATTCCAGGGGGCGGACGTCAGCCCCAGCATTTT. The full variable domain, its missing parts supplied by reference TRBV19 and TRBJ1-5, is DGGITQSPKYLFRKEGQNVTLSCEQNLNHDAMYWYRQDPGQGLRLIYYSQIVNDFQKGDIAEGYSVSREKKESFPLTVTSAQKNPTAFYLCASTDSIPGGGRQPQHFGDGTRLSIL.

DNA of the CDR3: TGTGCCAGCAGTCGCGACAGAAGGGGAAACACCATATATTTT. Protein: CASSRDRRGNTIYF. The rearrangement uses TRBV6-1 and TRBJ1-3, with D tentatively TRBD1 (5 bases). The CDR3 totals 14 residues. V shed 5 bases and J shed 4 bases, with 12 bases lying between them. CDR1 and CDR2 from the germline V gene are MNHNS and SASEGT.

The chain joins TRBV7-2 to TRBJ2-7, with D unclear. Germline lookup yields CDR1 SGHTA and CDR2 FQGNSA. V lost 5 bases and J 0 bases, leaving 14 bases between the germline ends. The CDR3 extends over 15 amino acids. The CDR3 reads CASSQMGTSSYEQYF. CDR3 nucleotides: TGTGCCAGCAGCCAAATGGGCACGAGCTCCTACGAGCAGTACTTC.

The J gene is TRBJ2-3, the V gene TRBV9; TRBD2 agrees at 8 bases. V was pared by 3 bases and J by 3 bases, with 6 bases of the junction left unmatched. CDR1 SGDLS and CDR2 YYNGEE come from the germline V gene. The CDR3 is made up of 15 amino acids. The CDR3 DNA reads TGTGCCAGCAGCGAAAGCGGGAGAGTGACAGATACGCAGTATTTT. Protein product: CASSESGRVTDTQYF.

This sequence joins TRBV9 and TRBJ2-1; 13 nucleotides line up with TRBD2. Trimming cost V 0 bases and J 7 bases; bases outside gene matches: 7. Germline CDR1 and CDR2: SGDLS and YYNGEE. The CDR3 is made up of 17 amino acids. CDR3 sequence: CASSVARGLAGPNEQFF. The CDR3 coding sequence is TGTGCCAGCAGCGTAGCTAGGGGACTAGCGGGACCTAATGAGCAGTTCTTC.

The chain couples TRBV5-5 to TRBJ1-1, with D unresolved. V lost 2 bases and J 1 base, leaving 9 bases between the germline ends. The germline gives CDR1 SGHKS, CDR2 YYEKEE (reference sequence). There are 14 residues in the CDR3. This CDR3 reads CASSFDGWNTEAFF. In DNA form, the CDR3 reads TGTGCCAGCAGCTTTGACGGGTGGAACACTGAAGCTTTCTTT.

The CDR3 DNA reads as TGTGCCAGTAGTATAGGTGCGGGACTTGAGCAGTTCTTC. This gives the protein CASSIGAGLEQFF. The V call is TRBV19, the J call TRBJ2-1, with D possibly TRBD2 on 6 matching bases. The CDR3 consists of 13 residues. The germline V gene has CDR1 LNHDA and CDR2 SQIVND (reference sequence). Trimming pared 1 base from V and 9 bases from J, leaving 10 bases between.

Only a few counts were recorded for this clone. This chain connects TRBV6-5 to TRBJ1-1, with D perhaps TRBD1 (5 bases). V lost 0 bases and J 1 base, leaving 12 bases between the germline ends. CDR1 and CDR2 from the germline V gene are MNHEY and SVGAGI. The CDR3 is 16 amino acids. Here the CDR3 reads CASSYSSRQRNTEAFF. Here the CDR3 DNA reads TGTGCCAGCAGTTACTCGAGTCGACAGCGGAACACTGAAGCTTTCTTT.

The V gene is TRBV5-1, the J gene TRBJ2-3, with a weak D call TRBD2 (5 bases). Trimming took off 3 bases at V and 1 base at J, with 12 bases between the two ends. CDR1 and CDR2 from the germline V gene are SGHRS and YFSETQ. The CDR3 length is 15 residues. CDR3 sequence reads: CASSSAALGTDTQYF. The CDR3 DNA sequence: TGCGCCAGCAGCTCAGCGGCGTTGGGCACAGATACGCAGTATTTT.

The chain recombines TRBV18 with TRBJ1-2; TRBD1 matches 9 bases. V dropped 3 bases and J dropped 5; count of bases not matched to a gene: 7. Per the germline V gene, CDR1 is KGHSH and CDR2 is LQKENI. The CDR3 sequence is 15 residues long. The CDR3 protein is CASSPFTGGNYGYTF. The DNA for the CDR3 is TGTGCCAGCTCACCTTTTACAGGGGGCAATTATGGCTACACCTTC.

The rearrangement uses TRBV7-9 and TRBJ2-5; D is unclear. Trimming removed 4 bases from V and 1 base from J, with 13 bases in between. Germline V CDR1 and CDR2: SEHNR, FQNEAQ (reference sequence). This CDR3 is built from 15 residues. This CDR3 is CASSSAVKLQETQYF. CDR3 coding DNA: TGTGCCAGCAGCTCCGCCGTAAAGCTCCAAGAGACCCAGTACTTC.

V gene TRBV7-9 combines with J gene TRBJ1-4; no firm D call. The CDR3 sequence is 13 residues long. Germline CDR1 SEHNR, CDR2 FQNEAQ (reference sequence). Trimming left V 5 bases short and J 10 bases short, with 14 bases between. CDR3 sequence: CASSQVIGGKLFF. DNA of the CDR3: TGTGCCAGCAGCCAAGTAATCGGTGGAAAACTGTTTTTT.

The rearrangement joins TRBV2 to TRBJ2-5, with 11 nucleotides matching TRBD1. J lost 6 bases, V lost 4 bases, and 22 bases had no gene match. The V gene's germline CDR1 is SNHLY and CDR2 FYNNEI. CDR3 length equals 20 residues. In nucleotides, the CDR3 is TGTGCCAGCAGTGCCGGACAGGGGGCCGTCGGGCAAAAGCTAGGCAAGACCCAGTACTTC. Protein product: CASSAGQGAVGQKLGKTQYF.

The chain links TRBV7-9 to TRBJ1-1, with D hard to call. V was trimmed by 7 bases and J by 0 bases, leaving 6 bases between them. Germline lookup yields CDR1 SEHNR and CDR2 FQNEAQ (reference sequence). The CDR3 spans 12 residues. CDR3 amino acids: CASTRMNTEAFF. CDR3 in DNA: TGTGCCAGCACGCGGATGAACACTGAAGCTTTCTTT.

This chain links TRBV30 with TRBJ2-7, with 10 bases matching TRBD2. This CDR3 has 14 amino acids. V gave up 0 bases and J gave up 7 bases; unmatched junction bases: 6. Per germline, CDR1 GTSNPN and CDR2 SVGIG (reference sequence). CDR3: CAWSVRLAGEEQYF. The CDR3 bases are TGTGCCTGGAGTGTACGACTAGCGGGTGAAGAGCAGTACTTC.

This clone showed up just once. V and J are TRBV4-2 and TRBJ2-2; TRBD2 is a possible D gene (6 bases). Germline CDR1 and CDR2: LGHNA and YNFKEQ. Deletions cut 8 bases from V and 2 bases from J, with 18 bases between. This CDR3 has 16 amino acids. Written as DNA, the CDR3 is TGTGCCAGCGGCCCGGTCGGCGGGACTAACACCGGGGAGCTGTTTTTT. Translated: CASGPVGGTNTGELFF.

The chain is built from TRBV9 and TRBJ1-4; TRBD1 might be the D (5 bases). V dropped 2 bases and J dropped 7 bases, with 15 bases sitting between them. The CDR3 contains 15 residues. Germline CDR1 reads SGDLS; CDR2 reads YYNGEE. This chain's CDR3 is CASSVGAGSGEKLFF. CDR3 bases: TGTGCCAGCAGCGTCGGGGCGGGGTCGGGTGAAAAACTGTTTTTT.

The chain uses TRBV5-1 and TRBJ2-3, with 9 bases fitting TRBD2. Germline V gene sequence: CDR1 SGHRS, CDR2 YFSETQ. The length of the CDR3 is 16 residues. Losses at the gene ends were 0 bases for V and 3 bases for J; bases not matched to a gene: 5. The CDR3 DNA follows: TGCGCCAGCAGCTTGGGGTTAGCGGGAGAGACAGATACGCAGTATTTT. Encoded protein: CASSLGLAGETDTQYF.

The chain joins TRBV25-1 to TRBJ1-2; D might be TRBD1 (6 bases). CDR1 is MGHDK and CDR2 is SYGVNS in the germline V gene. Trimming took off 3 bases at V and 4 bases at J, with 15 bases between the two ends. This CDR3 spans 15 amino acids. The CDR3 is CASSDTRQATYGYTF. The CDR3 DNA reads TGTGCCAGCAGTGATACCCGACAGGCCACCTATGGCTACACCTTC.

The J gene is TRBJ1-2, the V gene TRBV5-4; 7 nucleotides agree with TRBD1. The ends lost 7 bases at V and 1 base at J; junction bases unmatched: 7. Per germline, CDR1 SGHNT and CDR2 YYREEE (reference sequence). This CDR3 spans 14 amino acids. CDR3 region: CASGPQGYNYGYTF. In DNA, the CDR3 is TGTGCCAGCGGCCCACAGGGGTATAACTATGGCTACACCTTC.